The sequence of this T cell receptor beta chain was determined in a study of cytomegalovirus exposure and HLA in healthy donors. Both 60 Vbeta primers and 13 Jbeta primers went into the PCR. The repertoire was sequenced with immunoSEQ multiplex PCR; TCRdb's copy has only in-frame clones and lacks some. The table lists roughly 160,000 clones, 77% of them singletons. V shed 4 bases and J shed 1 base, with 8 bases lying between them. Germline V lookup: CDR1 LNHDA, CDR2 SQIVND (reference sequence). This CDR3 spans 14 amino acids. This sequence joins TRBV19 and TRBJ1-3; D is unresolved. Sequencing was performed on PBMCs. The clonotype comes from a man aged 45-60 years in good health and CMV-seropositive. The CDR3 DNA sequence: TGTGCCAGTAGTAGAACAGCTTCTGGAAACACCATATATTTT. Its protein product is CASSRTASGNTIYF.